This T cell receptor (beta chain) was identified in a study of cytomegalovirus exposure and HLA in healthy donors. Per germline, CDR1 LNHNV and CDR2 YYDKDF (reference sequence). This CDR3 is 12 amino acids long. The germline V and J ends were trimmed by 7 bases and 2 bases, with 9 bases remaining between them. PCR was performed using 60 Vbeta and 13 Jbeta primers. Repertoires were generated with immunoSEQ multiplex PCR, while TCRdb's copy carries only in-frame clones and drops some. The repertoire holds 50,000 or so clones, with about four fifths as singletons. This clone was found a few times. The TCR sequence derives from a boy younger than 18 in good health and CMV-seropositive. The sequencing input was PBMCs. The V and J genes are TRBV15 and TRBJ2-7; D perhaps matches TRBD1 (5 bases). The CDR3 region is CATTDNTYEQYF. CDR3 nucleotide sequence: TGTGCCACCACGGACAACACCTACGAGCAGTACTTC.